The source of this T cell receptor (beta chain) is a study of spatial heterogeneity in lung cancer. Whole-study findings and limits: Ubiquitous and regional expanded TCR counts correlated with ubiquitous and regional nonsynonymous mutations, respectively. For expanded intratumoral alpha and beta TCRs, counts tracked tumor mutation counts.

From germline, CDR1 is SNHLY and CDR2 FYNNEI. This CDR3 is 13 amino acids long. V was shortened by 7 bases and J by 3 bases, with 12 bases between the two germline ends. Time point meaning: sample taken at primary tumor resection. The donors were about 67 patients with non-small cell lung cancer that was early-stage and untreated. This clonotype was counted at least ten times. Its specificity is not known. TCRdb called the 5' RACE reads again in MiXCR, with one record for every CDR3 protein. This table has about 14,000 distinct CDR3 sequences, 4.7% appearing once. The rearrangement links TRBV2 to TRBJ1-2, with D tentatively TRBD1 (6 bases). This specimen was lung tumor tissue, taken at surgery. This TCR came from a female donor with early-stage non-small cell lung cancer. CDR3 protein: CASKQGEDYGYTF. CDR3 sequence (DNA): TGTGCCAGCAAACAGGGCGAGGACTATGGCTACACCTTC.